This T cell receptor beta chain was recovered during a study of blood T cell repertoires in COVID-19. Study as a whole: From T cells, B-cell-depleted T cells, or PBMCs came the material, which was cDNA or gDNA.

Germline-derived CDR1 and CDR2 are ENHRY and SYGVKD. Trimming took 0 bases from V and 0 from J, leaving 6 bases between them. This CDR3 is 16 amino acids long. Profiled with immunoSEQ multiplex PCR; TCRdb holds only in-frame clones, not every one. The repertoire holds around 250,000 clones, with under 90% as singletons. The TCR originated in a man aged 18 to 30 who had recovered from COVID-19. The rearrangement joins TRBV10-3 to TRBJ1-6; no reliable D call. Input material: PBMCs or T cells enriched from blood (not recorded which). CDR3 loop: CAISESANSYNSPLHF. CDR3 in DNA: TGTGCCATCAGTGAGTCGGCCAACTCCTATAATTCACCCCTCCACTTT.